Listed here is a single T cell receptor beta chain. Its antigen is unknown. Sequencing was at survey level. Only in-frame clones appear in the TCRdb table, and some are missing; sequencing was by immunoSEQ multiplex PCR. Of tens of thousands of clones in the sample, roughly 65% were seen once. The data derive from a study of STAT5B mutations in CD4+ large granular lymphocyte leukemia. Study results and limitations: No patients shared main leukemic clonotypes, though less than 30% appeared at low frequency elsewhere.

This receptor was obtained from a human donor in good health. Sequences were obtained from CD4+ T cells from blood buffy coats.

CDR3 in amino acids: CTSNRLGLDRGFDQPQHF. The CDR3 DNA is TGCACCAGCAACCGTCTGGGTTTAGACAGGGGCTTCGATCAGCCCCAGCATTTT. The chain has TRBV1 and TRBJ1-5; the table assigns TRBD1, which was not confirmed against the DNA. TRBV1 is assigned pseudogene status. CDR3 length: 18 amino acids.